The 26 T cell receptor beta chains below all came from one sample that was sequenced in a study of T cells after yellow fever vaccination. TCRdb re-derived calls from the 5' RACE reads in MiXCR, one entry per CDR3 protein. This repertoire shows about 340,000 distinct CDR3 sequences, roughly an eighth found once; its top ten account for about 3%. Source: CD4+ T cells sorted from PBMCs, taken 15 days after the yellow fever booster vaccination. These receptor sequences come from a man aged 18 to 29 who received the YFV17D yellow fever vaccine.

The table lists this clonotype with many counts. V is TRBV30 and J is TRBJ1-1; 9 nucleotides match TRBD1. The germline gives CDR1 GTSNPN, CDR2 SVGIG (reference sequence). CDR3 size: 14 residues. V was clipped by 5 bases and J by 0 bases; unmatched bases: 4. The CDR3 DNA reads TGTGCCTGGTACAGGGGGCGGGTGAACACTGAAGCTTTCTTT. It is translated as CAWYRGRVNTEAFF.

The chain joins TRBV7-2 to TRBJ2-2; D is perhaps TRBD1 (6 bases). From germline, CDR1 is SGHTA and CDR2 FQGNSA. Trimming stripped 4 bases from V and 4 bases from J, with 13 bases between. The CDR3 is made up of 15 amino acids. In DNA, the CDR3 is TGTGCCAGCAGCTCCCAGGGGAGAGGCACCGGGGAGCTGTTTTTT. Encoded protein: CASSSQGRGTGELFF.

In this sample, this clonotype turned up a few times. V and J are TRBV9 and TRBJ2-7; 7 bases map to TRBD2. Germline loops: CDR1 SGDLS, CDR2 YYNGEE. V dropped 4 bases and J dropped 3; count of bases not matched to a gene: 13. The CDR3 spans 16 residues. CDR3 DNA: TGTGCCAGCAGCCCAGACGCGGGGGTGCGGAGCTACGAGCAGTACTTC. Encoded protein: CASSPDAGVRSYEQYF.

V and J are TRBV2 and TRBJ2-7; tentatively, D is TRBD1 (5 bases). Germline CDR1 is SNHLY and CDR2 is FYNNEI. CDR3 length: 14 amino acids. Trimming left V 4 bases short and J 4 bases short, with 14 bases between. This chain's CDR3 is CASSASFTGYEQYF. In nucleotides, the CDR3 is TGTGCCAGCAGTGCCTCCTTTACAGGTTACGAGCAGTACTTC.

This clonotype turned up a few times. The V gene is TRBV5-1, the J gene TRBJ2-7; 7 nucleotides agree with TRBD2. Per the germline V gene, CDR1 is SGHRS and CDR2 is YFSETQ. CDR3 length equals 15 residues. V was pared by 1 base and J by 3 bases, with 7 bases of the junction left unmatched. CDR3 residues: CASSLTPGGFYEQYF. CDR3 DNA sequence: TGCGCCAGCAGCTTGACCCCGGGGGGTTTCTACGAGCAGTACTTC.

This clonotype came up a few times. The gene calls are TRBV7-3 and TRBJ2-7, with D possibly being TRBD2 (5 bases). Germline V gene lookup returns CDR1 SGHTA and CDR2 FQGTGA. V lost 1 base, J lost 0 bases, and 16 bases lay in between. CDR3 length: 17 amino acids. The CDR3 bases are TGTGCCAGCAGCTTAATGCCTCCTCCCCGGGACTCCTACGAGCAGTACGTC. This encodes CASSLMPPPRDSYEQYV.

This clonotype was picked up a small number of times. The V gene is TRBV2, the J gene TRBJ1-1, with D perhaps matching TRBD1 (5 bases). CDR1 is SNHLY and CDR2 is FYNNEI in the germline V gene. The CDR3 is 13 residues long. Trimming pared 8 bases from V and 3 bases from J, leaving 13 bases between. CDR3 nucleotide sequence: TGTGCCAGCCGGAAATCCAGGGACACTGAAGCTTTCTTT. This translates into CASRKSRDTEAFF.

This clonotype came up a few times. The chain combines TRBV4-2 with TRBJ2-2; D not resolved. V was cut by 0 bases and J by 5 bases, with 4 bases left in between. Per germline, CDR1 LGHNA and CDR2 YNFKEQ. The CDR3 contains 13 residues. CDR3 nucleotide sequence: TGTGCCAGCAGCCAAGATTGGACCGGGGAGCTGTTTTTT. Its translation: CASSQDWTGELFF.

As to this clonotype: Just one base apart from a much larger clone, this may be a read error. This chain uses TRBV2 with TRBJ2-1; the D gene is possibly TRBD1 (6 bases). Looked up from germline, CDR1 is SNHLY and CDR2 is FYNNEI. V was cut by 6 bases and J by 0 bases, with 12 bases left in between. The CDR3 loop spans 15 amino acids. The CDR3 loop reads CASRRVGGSYNEQFF. CDR3 nucleotides: TGTGCCAGCAGGCGGGTAGGGGGCTCCTACAATGAGCAGTTCTTC.

The chain is built from TRBV12-3 or TRBV12-4 and TRBJ2-7; possibly TRBD2 for D (5 bases). This CDR3 spans 13 amino acids. Trimming left V 3 bases short and J 5 bases short, with 11 bases between. In nucleotides, the CDR3 is TGTGCCAGCAGTTTCCGGGAAATGGACGAGCAGTACTTC. As protein: CASSFREMDEQYF.

V and J are TRBV5-1 and TRBJ1-4; D is unresolved. Per the germline V gene, CDR1 is SGHRS and CDR2 is YFSETQ. CDR3 length: 13 amino acids. The V end lost 0 bases, the J end lost 8 bases, and 8 bases lay between the germline ends. CDR3 DNA: TGCGCCAGCAGCTTGGTGAGCGCAGAAAAACTGTTTTTT. This sequence encodes CASSLVSAEKLFF.

This clonotype was found many times. This chain links TRBV7-2 with TRBJ2-5; D may match TRBD1 or TRBD2 (5 bases each). The germline gives CDR1 SGHTA, CDR2 FQGNSA. The CDR3 is made up of 13 amino acids. Between the trimmed V and J ends, which lost 5 bases and 4 bases, there was a span of 11 bases. Here the CDR3 reads CASSPGTAETQYF. As DNA, the CDR3 is TGTGCCAGCAGCCCAGGGACGGCAGAGACCCAGTACTTC.

The chain links TRBV10-3 to TRBJ1-2; no definite D call. Trimming removed 3 bases from V and 5 bases from J, with 13 bases in between. Germline V CDR1 and CDR2: ENHRY, SYGVKD. CDR3 size: 14 residues. CDR3: CAISDIGREYGYTF. The CDR3, as DNA: TGTGCCATCAGTGATATAGGGAGGGAATATGGCTACACCTTC.

This clonotype was seen at least ten times. The J gene is TRBJ2-2, the V gene TRBV12-3 or TRBV12-4; 7 nucleotides align to TRBD1. V gave up 7 bases and J gave up 0 bases; unmatched junction bases: 8. The CDR3 has 16 residues. In nucleotides, the CDR3 is TGTGCCAGCAAGGTGCTAGGGGGCGCGAACACCGGGGAGCTGTTTTTT. Its translation is CASKVLGGANTGELFF.

This clonotype showed up many times. The rearrangement uses TRBV7-8 and TRBJ2-7, with no clear D. Germline V gives CDR1 SGHVS, CDR2 FQNEAQ. V lost 0 bases to trimming and J lost 4 bases, with 4 bases between them. There are 12 residues in the CDR3. CDR3 loop: CASSLATYEQYF. CDR3 nucleotide sequence: TGTGCCAGCAGCTTAGCGACGTACGAGCAGTACTTC.

CDR3 protein: CASSQGQGEQYV. DNA of the CDR3: TGTGCCAGCAGCCAAGGTCAGGGCGAGCAGTACGTC. The gene calls are TRBV3-1 and TRBJ2-7; TRBD1 might be the D (5 bases). This CDR3 has 12 amino acids. Germline CDR1 is LGHDT and CDR2 is YNNKEL (reference sequence). V lost 1 base and J 6 bases, leaving 7 bases between the germline ends.

V gene TRBV18 combines with J gene TRBJ2-7, with D perhaps matching TRBD1 (5 bases). CDR1 and CDR2 from the germline V gene are KGHSH and LQKENI. V lost 3 bases and J 3 bases, leaving 6 bases between the germline ends. The CDR3 spans 12 residues. CDR3: CASSPGHYEQYV. The CDR3 DNA reads as TGTGCCAGCTCACCCGGACACTACGAGCAGTACGTC.

This clonotype was seen ten or more times. The chain uses TRBV5-1 and TRBJ2-4, with D perhaps given as TRBD1 or TRBD2 (5 bases each). Germline values: CDR1 SGHRS, CDR2 YFSETQ. V dropped 4 bases and J dropped 6 bases, with 14 bases sitting between them. This CDR3 is 14 amino acids long. CDR3 in DNA: TGCGCCAGCAGCGTTACAGGTGGAGGAAACATTCAGTACTTC. Translating gives CASSVTGGGNIQYF.

The V call is TRBV7-3, the J call TRBJ2-2; 12 bases match TRBD2. Germline values: CDR1 SGHTA, CDR2 FQGTGA. The ends lost 6 bases at V and 4 bases at J; junction bases unmatched: 6. The CDR3 is 16 amino acids. CDR3 protein: CASRLLAGGRTGELFF. For the CDR3, the DNA is TGTGCCAGCAGGCTTCTAGCGGGGGGGCGCACCGGGGAGCTGTTTTTT.

The J gene is TRBJ2-1, the V gene TRBV19; D is uncertain. Germline V CDR1 and CDR2: LNHDA, SQIVND (reference sequence). V lost 4 bases to trimming and J lost 10 bases, with 11 bases between them. This CDR3 has 12 residues. CDR3 bases: TGTGCCAGTAGTACCCCGCCTCAGGAGCAGTTCTTC. This sequence encodes CASSTPPQEQFF.

The rearrangement joins TRBV12-3 or TRBV12-4 to TRBJ2-4; 14 positions match TRBD2. V lost 4 bases, J lost 6 bases, and 2 bases stayed unmatched. CDR3 length: 15 residues. For the CDR3, the DNA is TGTGCCAGCAGTTCCGGACTAGCGGGGGGAAACATTCAGTACTTC. It is translated as CASSSGLAGGNIQYF.

This chain uses TRBV4-3 with TRBJ2-3, with 8 bases aligning to TRBD2. Germline loops: CDR1 LGHNA, CDR2 YSLEER. J gave up 3 bases and V 1 base, and 3 bases lay outside the gene matches. The CDR3 spans 15 residues. The CDR3 nucleotides read TGCGCCAGCAGCCAAGGGCTAGCGGGTACAGATACGCAGTATTTT. Translating it yields CASSQGLAGTDTQYF.

This clonotype was counted between two and nine times. This rearrangement joins TRBV7-7 to TRBJ2-5; 12 bases map to TRBD2. The CDR3 totals 18 residues. J gave up 4 bases and V 1 base, and 10 bases lay outside the gene matches. Germline lookup yields CDR1 SSHAT and CDR2 FNYEAQ (reference sequence). CDR3: CASSLGASGGASIETQYF. CDR3 nucleotides: TGTGCCAGCAGCTTAGGGGCTAGCGGGGGGGCATCGATAGAGACCCAGTACTTC.

The J gene is TRBJ2-6, the V gene TRBV4-2; possibly TRBD2 for D (5 bases). Trimming removed 2 bases at V and 0 bases at J, with 8 bases between. Looked up from germline, CDR1 is LGHNA and CDR2 is YNFKEQ. This CDR3 spans 16 amino acids. This chain's CDR3 is CASSQSLVSGANVLTF. The CDR3 DNA is TGTGCCAGCAGCCAATCACTAGTCTCTGGGGCCAACGTCCTGACTTTC.

This clonotype has a handful of counts. The chain has TRBV4-1 and TRBJ1-1, with D tentatively TRBD1 (6 bases). CDR1 is MGHRA and CDR2 is YSYEKL in the germline V gene. The V end lost 0 bases, the J end lost 5 bases, and 22 bases lay between the germline ends. The CDR3 sequence is 18 residues long. The CDR3 loop is CASSQDRAGGHRRTEAFF. The CDR3 bases are TGCGCCAGCAGCCAAGACAGGGCGGGGGGACACCGGAGGACTGAAGCTTTCTTT.

The V gene is TRBV20-1, the J gene TRBJ1-6; D is unclear. Germline CDR1 and CDR2: DFQATT and SNEGSKA (reference sequence). With 1 base removed from V and 10 bases from J, the gap between germline ends came to 11 bases. There are 13 residues in the CDR3. The CDR3: CSARGRTVSPLHF. CDR3 bases: TGCAGTGCTAGAGGGAGGACGGTGTCACCCCTCCACTTT.